Below are 27 T cell receptor beta chains sequenced from a single sample in a study of shared clonotypes between healthy human individuals. CD45RO-negative cells were positively selected for CCR7, leaving out terminally differentiated effector memory CD45RA+ cells. Only in-frame clones appear in the TCRdb table, and some are missing; sequencing was by immunoSEQ multiplex PCR. Of about 2.1 million clones listed, approximately 94% are singletons. The sequenced material came from naive CD8+ T cells from PBMCs. The receptors were gathered from a man between 18 and 29 years old in good health. Some clones in this sample may be carry-over from other donors' samples.

V and J are TRBV5-1 and TRBJ1-1; D not resolved. This CDR3 spans 14 amino acids. V shed 2 bases and J shed 3 bases, with 11 bases lying between them. The germline V gene has CDR1 SGHRS and CDR2 YFSETQ. The CDR3 region is CASSFTTTYTEAFF. The CDR3, as DNA: TGCGCCAGCAGCTTTACAACTACTTACACTGAAGCTTTCTTT.

The chain uses TRBV20-1 and TRBJ1-5; D is unclear. There are 11 residues in the CDR3. The V gene's germline CDR1 is DFQATT and CDR2 SNEGSKA (reference sequence). Trimming stripped 6 bases from V and 6 bases from J, with 9 bases between. The CDR3 coding sequence is TGCAGTGCAGCGGGAGGTCAGCCCCAGCATTTT. As protein: CSAAGGQPQHF.

This chain links TRBV7-9 with TRBJ1-4, with a weak D call TRBD1 (5 bases). The CDR3 sequence is 15 residues long. Germline V gene lookup returns CDR1 SEHNR and CDR2 FQNEAQ (reference sequence). The germline V and J ends were trimmed by 6 bases and 4 bases, with 15 bases remaining between them. Written as DNA, the CDR3 is TGTGCCAGCAGTACCGGGGGTGTCGGTAATGAAAAACTGTTTTTT. It yields the protein CASSTGGVGNEKLFF. The complete variable domain, with remaining parts taken from reference TRBV7-9 and TRBJ1-4, reads DTGVSQNPRHKITKRGQNVTFRCDPISEHNRLYWYRQTLGQGPEFLTYFQNEAQLEKSRLLSDRFSAERPKGSFSTLEIQRTEQGDSAMYLCASSTGGVGNEKLFFGSGTQLSVL.

The chain combines TRBV18 with TRBJ2-1, with 11 bases aligning to TRBD2. Germline V gives CDR1 KGHSH, CDR2 LQKENI. Germline trimming cut 2 bases from V and 3 bases from J; bases unmatched to any gene: 3. This CDR3 has 16 amino acids. Written as DNA, the CDR3 is TGTGCCAGCTCACCAAGGACTAGCGGGTTCTACAATGAGCAGTTCTTC. Protein product: CASSPRTSGFYNEQFF.

This chain connects TRBV6-6 to TRBJ1-1; TRBD1 aligns across 7 bases. J lost 0 bases, V lost 5 bases, and 6 bases had no gene match. The length of the CDR3 is 15 residues. Germline assignment: CDR1 MNHNY and CDR2 SVGAGI (reference sequence). CDR3 in DNA: TGTGCCAGCAGTCGACCGACAGGGTTGAACACTGAAGCTTTCTTT. Amino acids: CASSRPTGLNTEAFF.

The V call is TRBV7-9, the J call TRBJ2-1; the match to TRBD2 covers 9 bases. CDR3 length equals 16 residues. The J segment lost 6 bases and the V segment lost 5 bases, leaving 11 bases of the junction unmatched. In germline, CDR1 is SEHNR, CDR2 FQNEAQ (reference sequence). CDR3 protein: CASSPSGTSLANEQFF. The CDR3 DNA is TGTGCCAGCAGCCCCTCCGGGACTAGCTTGGCCAATGAGCAGTTCTTC.

V usage is TRBV28 and J usage is TRBJ2-7; D uncertain. CDR3 length: 12 residues. V gave up 3 bases and J gave up 9 bases, with 12 bases separating them. Germline values: CDR1 MDHEN, CDR2 SYDVKM. The CDR3 sequence: CASSFGVSGQYF. Here the CDR3 DNA reads TGTGCCAGCAGTTTTGGTGTAAGTGGGCAGTACTTC.

For this clone: The same CDR3 can be traced to other DNA sequences in this sample. This chain connects TRBV4-3 to TRBJ1-2; the D gene is possibly TRBD1 (5 bases). V lost 0 bases, J lost 4 bases, and 15 bases lay in between. This CDR3 spans 16 amino acids. CDR1 and CDR2 (germline): LGHNA, YSLEER. Here the CDR3 reads CASSQDRAGFLYGYTF. In DNA form, the CDR3 reads TGCGCCAGCAGCCAAGATCGAGCAGGGTTTCTCTATGGCTACACCTTC.

The genes are TRBV15 and TRBJ2-4; the match to TRBD1 covers 7 bases. This CDR3 is built from 14 residues. With V trimmed by 6 bases and J by 8 bases, 10 bases remained unmatched. From germline, CDR1 is LNHNV and CDR2 YYDKDF (reference sequence). Written as DNA, the CDR3 is TGTGCCACCAGGGCGAGGGGGCGCATAGACATTCAGTACTTC. It specifies CATRARGRIDIQYF.

The J gene is TRBJ2-7, the V gene TRBV7-9, with D uncertain. This CDR3 region has 13 residues. The germline V gene encodes CDR1 SEHNR and CDR2 FQNEAQ (reference sequence). V lost 6 bases and J 6 bases, leaving 15 bases between the germline ends. The CDR3 DNA reads TGTGCCAGCAGGCACCCGAGGAGCCTCGAGCAGTACTTC. It encodes CASRHPRSLEQYF.

This clone occurred once. This specimen includes other DNA sequences encoding the same CDR3. The J gene is TRBJ1-2, the V gene TRBV5-6; TRBD1 aligns across 12 bases. The ends lost 4 bases at V and 6 bases at J; junction bases unmatched: 4. Germline V gives CDR1 SGHDT, CDR2 YYEEEE. The CDR3 contains 14 residues. The CDR3 nucleotides are TGTGCCAGCAGCCTGGGACAGGGGGCGCATGGCTACACCTTC. Its protein product is CASSLGQGAHGYTF.

Remarks on this clone: This sample also contains other DNA sequences that code for the same CDR3. J is TRBJ2-7 and V is TRBV27; 7 bases are shared with TRBD1. J gave up 4 bases and V 2 bases, and 2 bases lay outside the gene matches. CDR1 is MNHEY and CDR2 is SMNVEV in the germline V gene (reference sequence). The CDR3 loop spans 13 amino acids. CDR3 region: CASSLNRGYEQYF. CDR3 nucleotide sequence: TGTGCCAGCAGTTTAAACAGGGGTTACGAGCAGTACTTC.

J is TRBJ2-5 and V is TRBV11-2; D perhaps matches TRBD1 (5 bases). Germline V gene lookup returns CDR1 SGHAT and CDR2 FQNNGV. With 1 base removed from V and 5 bases from J, the gap between germline ends came to 14 bases. CDR3 length: 15 amino acids. The CDR3 DNA follows: TGTGCCAGCAGCTTAGGTACAGGCTTCGGGGAGACCCAGTACTTC. It translates to CASSLGTGFGETQYF.

As concerns this clone: Other DNA variants within this sample encode the same CDR3. The V and J genes are TRBV9 and TRBJ2-1; 7 bases align to TRBD2. The CDR3 extends over 15 amino acids. V gave up 2 bases and J gave up 4 bases; unmatched junction bases: 6. Germline CDR1 SGDLS, CDR2 YYNGEE. This CDR3 reads CASSVGSGPYNEQFF. DNA for the CDR3: TGTGCCAGCAGCGTGGGTAGCGGGCCTTACAATGAGCAGTTCTTC.

This rearrangement joins TRBV4-3 to TRBJ2-2; D may be TRBD1 (6 bases). Germline V CDR1 and CDR2: LGHNA, YSLEER. The CDR3 totals 15 residues. Between the trimmed V and J ends, which lost 0 bases and 3 bases, there was a span of 8 bases. The CDR3 DNA sequence: TGCGCCAGCAGCCAAGACAGGGGCTACACCGGGGAGCTGTTTTTT. The encoded protein is CASSQDRGYTGELFF.

The rearrangement links TRBV15 to TRBJ2-7; D could derive from TRBD1 or TRBD2 (6 bases each). The CDR3 runs to 16 residues. Trimming removed 0 bases from V and 1 base from J, with 13 bases in between. Germline CDR1 reads LNHNV; CDR2 reads YYDKDF (reference sequence). The CDR3: CATSRDQGTESYEQYF. Written as DNA, the CDR3 is TGTGCCACCAGCAGAGATCAGGGGACTGAATCCTACGAGCAGTACTTC.

The V and J genes are TRBV28 and TRBJ1-5; unclear D gene. This CDR3 contains 14 residues. V gave up 5 bases and J gave up 4 bases, with 12 bases separating them. Germline V gene data show CDR1 as MDHEN and CDR2 as SYDVKM. CDR3 region: CASSPHLGNQPQHF. DNA of the CDR3: TGTGCCAGCAGTCCCCACCTGGGGAATCAGCCCCAGCATTTT.

The chain uses TRBV9 and TRBJ2-3; TRBD2 might be the D (5 bases). The CDR3 has 16 amino acids. Germline V lookup: CDR1 SGDLS, CDR2 YYNGEE. V lost 4 bases to trimming and J lost 1 base, with 16 bases between them. The CDR3 protein is CASSTEDWGGTDTQYF. CDR3 sequence (DNA): TGTGCCAGCAGCACCGAAGACTGGGGAGGCACAGATACGCAGTATTTT.

The chain is built from TRBV27 and TRBJ2-1; D is possibly TRBD2 (6 bases). The V gene lost 4 bases and the J gene lost 2 bases, with 9 bases spanning the gap. The CDR3 has 14 residues. CDR1 is MNHEY and CDR2 is SMNVEV in the germline V gene (reference sequence). The CDR3 protein is CASSYGRPYNEQFF. The DNA of the CDR3 is TGTGCCAGCAGTTACGGGAGACCCTACAATGAGCAGTTCTTC.

CDR3 DNA: TGTGCCAGCAGGTCCCAAAGCGGCGGGGTCGAGACCCAGTACTTC. This codes for CASRSQSGGVETQYF. V gene TRBV7-9 combines with J gene TRBJ2-5; D may be TRBD2 (6 bases). CDR1 is SEHNR and CDR2 is FQNEAQ in the germline V gene (reference sequence). The CDR3 is 15 residues long. Trimming shortened V by 6 bases and J by 5 bases, and 19 bases separated the two germline ends.

The chain uses TRBV7-2 and TRBJ2-2; 10 bases match TRBD1. The length of the CDR3 is 16 residues. CDR1 and CDR2 (germline): SGHTA, FQGNSA. Trimming removed 4 bases from V and 7 bases from J; junction bases left unmatched: 9. The CDR3 sequence: CASSSRDRGLYGELFF. CDR3 sequence (DNA): TGTGCCAGCAGCTCCCGGGACAGGGGATTATACGGGGAGCTGTTTTTT.

The V gene is TRBV7-2, the J gene TRBJ2-7; 7 nucleotides agree with TRBD2. The CDR3 runs to 14 residues. V lost 5 bases to trimming and J lost 7 bases; unmatched junction nucleotides: 11. CDR1 SGHTA and CDR2 FQGNSA come from the germline V gene. DNA of the CDR3: TGTGCCAGCAGCCCAGCGGGAAGAGTAGAGGAGCAGTACTTC. Translation: CASSPAGRVEEQYF.

This chain joins TRBV10-3 and TRBJ2-7; D uncertain. Trimming took off 0 bases at V and 7 bases at J, with 13 bases between the two ends. The CDR3 spans 14 residues. The germline V gene has CDR1 ENHRY and CDR2 SYGVKD. In nucleotides, the CDR3 is TGTGCCATCAGTGAGTCGGCGTTGTTATGGGAGCAGTACTTC. It specifies CAISESALLWEQYF.

Comment on this clone: The identical CDR3 is also encoded by other nucleotide sequences in the sample. The chain uses TRBV29-1 and TRBJ2-7, with D hard to call. Deletions cut 6 bases from V and 3 bases from J, with 9 bases between. The V gene's germline CDR1 is SQVTM and CDR2 ANQGSEA. CDR3 length: 11 residues. This chain's CDR3 is CSVLQDYEQYF. The CDR3 DNA follows: TGCAGCGTATTACAAGACTACGAGCAGTACTTC.

This clone was picked up one time. The chain joins TRBV6-5 to TRBJ2-3; maybe TRBD2 (5 bases). Looked up from germline, CDR1 is MNHEY and CDR2 is SVGAGI. Trimming stripped 4 bases from V and 0 bases from J, with 11 bases between. This CDR3 spans 15 amino acids. CDR3 in DNA: TGTGCCAGCAGTTCCGGACTCAGGAGCACAGATACGCAGTATTTT. Translated, it gives CASSSGLRSTDTQYF.

This sequence joins TRBV5-1 and TRBJ1-1; TRBD1 matches 12 bases. This CDR3 is 16 amino acids long. Germline CDR1 and CDR2: SGHRS and YFSETQ. Germline trimming cut 4 bases from V and 7 bases from J; bases unmatched to any gene: 11. The CDR3 DNA is TGCGCCAGCAGCCCCTCCGGGACAGGGGGCTGGAATGAAGCTTTCTTT. Residues: CASSPSGTGGWNEAFF.

This clone was observed a few times. Other DNA sequences in the sample encode the same CDR3. V usage is TRBV11-2 and J usage is TRBJ2-7; D unresolved. V shed 1 base and J shed 5 bases, with 6 bases lying between them. In germline, CDR1 is SGHAT, CDR2 FQNNGV. The CDR3 spans 12 residues. In DNA, the CDR3 is TGTGCCAGCAGCTTAGGTGTCCACGAGCAGTACTTC. As protein: CASSLGVHEQYF.